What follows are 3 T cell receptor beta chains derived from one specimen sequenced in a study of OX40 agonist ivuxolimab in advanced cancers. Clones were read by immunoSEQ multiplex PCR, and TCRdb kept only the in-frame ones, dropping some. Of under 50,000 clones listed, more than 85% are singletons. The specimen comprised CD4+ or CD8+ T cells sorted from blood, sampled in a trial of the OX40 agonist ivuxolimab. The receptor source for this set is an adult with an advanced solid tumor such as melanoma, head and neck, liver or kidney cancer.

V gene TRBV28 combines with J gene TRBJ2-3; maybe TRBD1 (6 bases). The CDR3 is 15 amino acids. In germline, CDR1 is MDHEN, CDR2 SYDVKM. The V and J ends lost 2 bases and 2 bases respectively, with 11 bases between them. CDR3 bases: TGTGCCAGCAGTTTAACGAGGGGGTACACAGATACGCAGTATTTT. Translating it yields CASSLTRGYTDTQYF.

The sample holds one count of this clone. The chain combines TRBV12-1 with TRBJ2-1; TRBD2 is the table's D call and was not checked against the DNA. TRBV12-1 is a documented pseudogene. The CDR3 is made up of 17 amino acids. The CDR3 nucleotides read TGTGCCAGCAGCTCCGCGATGAAGACTAGCGGGGACAATGAGCAGTTCTTC. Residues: CASSSAMKTSGDNEQFF.

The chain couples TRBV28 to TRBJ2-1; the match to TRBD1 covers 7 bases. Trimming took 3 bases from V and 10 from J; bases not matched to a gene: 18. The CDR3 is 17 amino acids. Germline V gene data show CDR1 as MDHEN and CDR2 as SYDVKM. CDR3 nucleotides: TGTGCCAGCAGTTTTACGGTCGAGGGGACAGCCCTCGGAGAGCAGTTCTTC. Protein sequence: CASSFTVEGTALGEQFF.